This T cell receptor beta chain was profiled in a study of cytomegalovirus exposure and HLA in healthy donors. In germline, CDR1 is MDHEN, CDR2 SYDVKM. The CDR3 consists of 14 residues. Trimming took 5 bases from V and 2 from J; bases not matched to a gene: 3. PCR used 60 Vbeta primers and 13 Jbeta primers. Assay used: immunoSEQ multiplex PCR; TCRdb lists only in-frame clones, some missing. The table has roughly 110,000 clones, over 60% seen once; the top ten hold around 5%. The TCR originated in a man aged 25 to 45 in good health and CMV-seropositive. J is TRBJ2-5 and V is TRBV28; 9 bases line up with TRBD2. The specimen sequenced was PBMCs. CDR3 in amino acids: CASSGAGGQETQYF. DNA of the CDR3: TGTGCCAGCAGTGGAGCGGGGGGTCAAGAGACCCAGTACTTC.